The 9 T cell receptor beta chains in this list originate from one sample, sequenced in a study of molecular identifiers for immune sequencing clone quantification. TCRdb analysed the PCR reads with MiXCR anew, one entry per CDR3 protein. The data hold under 600,000 distinct CDR3 sequences, with less than 30% observed a single time. Sequencing used naive CD8+ T cells from blood, with Jurkat cell RNA spiked in. Documented subset: FACS-sorted CD8+CD4-CCR7+CD45RA+ naive T cells. The receptors were gathered from a human donor in good health. Some libraries in this study had Jurkat cell RNA spiked in.

This clonotype was counted ten times or more. This rearrangement joins TRBV28 to TRBJ2-3; TRBD2 might be the D (6 bases). Germline-derived CDR1 and CDR2 are MDHEN and SYDVKM. The CDR3 runs 15 residues. V was trimmed by 2 bases and J by 1 base, leaving 10 bases between them. CDR3 region: CASSLAGSGTDTQYF. In DNA, the CDR3 is TGTGCCAGCAGTTTAGCGGGATCCGGCACAGATACGCAGTATTTT.

The sample holds a few counts of this clonotype. The CDR3 carries no conserved terminal phenylalanine or tryptophan, so it likely arises from a read error. The chain links TRBV6-5 to TRBJ2-3; possible D gene TRBD2, 5 bases. The CDR3 has 12 residues. The V gene lost 4 bases and the J gene lost 6 bases, with 8 bases spanning the gap. Germline assignment: CDR1 MNHEY and CDR2 SVGAGI. The CDR3 sequence: CASSLRVDTQYL. The CDR3 region has the DNA TGTGCCAGCAGTTTGCGGGTGGATACGCAGTATCTT.

This clonotype has just a few counts. CDR3 protein: CASSLASSGQTNTEAFF. The CDR3 DNA reads TGCGCCAGCAGCTTGGCGTCCTCGGGACAGACGAACACTGAAGCTTTCTTT. The chain has TRBV5-1 and TRBJ1-1; 7 bases agree with TRBD1. This CDR3 contains 17 residues. Losses at the gene ends were 0 bases for V and 1 base for J; bases not matched to a gene: 9. Looked up from germline, CDR1 is SGHRS and CDR2 is YFSETQ. Complete variable domain (other parts from reference TRBV5-1 and TRBJ1-1): KAGVTQTPRYLIKTRGQQVTLSCSPISGHRSVSWYQQTPGQGLQFLFEYFSETQRNKGNFPGRFSGRQFSNSRSEMNVSTLELGDSALYLCASSLASSGQTNTEAFFGQGTRLTVV.

Regarding this clonotype: One end of the junction fails to match germline, which may point to a read error. This chain links TRBV14 with TRBJ1-3; a possible D gene is TRBD1 (5 bases). The germline V gene encodes CDR1 SGHDN and CDR2 FVKESK. The CDR3 consists of 16 residues. The CDR3 sequence: CASSPNRGILGSTIYF. The CDR3 DNA reads TGTGCCAGCAGCCCAAACCGGGGGATCCTTGGAAGCACCATATATTTT.

The table lists this clonotype with a few counts. This rearrangement joins TRBV20-1 to TRBJ2-1; tentatively, D is TRBD1 (6 bases). The CDR3 totals 16 residues. V dropped 0 bases and J dropped 2 bases, with 14 bases sitting between them. In germline, CDR1 is DFQATT, CDR2 SNEGSKA (reference sequence). The CDR3 nucleotides read TGCAGTGCTAGAGATTCGGCAGGGGCTACCTACAATGAGCAGTTCTTC. It specifies CSARDSAGATYNEQFF.

This clonotype was counted only a few times. This rearrangement joins TRBV28 to TRBJ2-1; the D call may be TRBD1 or TRBD2 (5 bases each). The CDR3 loop spans 15 amino acids. Trimming removed 3 bases at V and 8 bases at J, with 17 bases between. Germline V CDR1 and CDR2: MDHEN, SYDVKM. The CDR3 DNA follows: TGTGCCAGCAGTTTTCGGGGCAGGGTGGCCCATGAGCAGTTCTTC. Its protein product is CASSFRGRVAHEQFF.

This clonotype was counted many times. The chain joins TRBV7-3 to TRBJ2-3; no firm D call. The V gene lost 1 base and the J gene lost 2 bases, with 4 bases spanning the gap. This CDR3 is 13 amino acids long. CDR1 SGHTA and CDR2 FQGTGA come from the germline V gene. CDR3 sequence (DNA): TGTGCCAGCAGCTTAAAGAACACAGATACGCAGTATTTT. Its protein is CASSLKNTDTQYF. Filled out from reference TRBV7-3 and TRBJ2-3, the complete variable domain reads GAGVSQTPSNKVTEKGKYVELRCDPISGHTALYWYRQSLGQGPEFLIYFQGTGAADDSGLPNDRFFAVRPEGSVSTLKIQRTERGDSAVYLCASSLKNTDTQYFGPGTRLTVL.

This chain links TRBV29-1 with TRBJ1-2; 11 nucleotides line up with TRBD1. With 4 bases clipped from V and 8 bases from J, the junction kept 9 bases outside the gene matches. The CDR3 has 14 amino acids. Germline V gene lookup returns CDR1 SQVTM and CDR2 ANQGSEA. The CDR3 is CSVVLWTGGVGYTF. CDR3 in DNA: TGCAGCGTTGTTCTGTGGACAGGGGGCGTGGGCTACACCTTC.

This clonotype was observed many times. The CDR3 DNA follows: TGCAGCGTTGACGGGACTAGCGGAGATACGCAGTATTTT. Translating it yields CSVDGTSGDTQYF. The V gene is TRBV29-1, the J gene TRBJ2-3; the match to TRBD2 covers 11 bases. The CDR3 is 13 residues long. In germline, CDR1 is SQVTM, CDR2 ANQGSEA. V trimming: 3 bases; J trimming: 5 bases; junction bases outside the gene matches: 1.